Detailed here is one T cell receptor beta chain. TCRdb's copy holds only in-frame clones and misses some; the assay was immunoSEQ multiplex PCR. The sample carries approximately 580,000 clones, about 84% recorded once. These data are taken from a study of shared T cell receptors in the human thymus. The CDR3 has 14 amino acids. The germline gives CDR1 MNHNS, CDR2 SASEGT. V was shortened by 6 bases and J by 4 bases, with 13 bases between the two germline ends. These data were also filed under a second study, of human thymus T cells. That source notes: Corrective surgery for congenital heart defects was being performed on the healthy Finnish infants who were the donors. It was from resections taken during corrective heart surgery that the thymus tissue came. Blood and thymic repertoires both appeared biased in V and J gene usage.

Sequenced input: thymocytes. The receptor was derived from a boy under two years old with a congenital heart defect. This chain connects TRBV6-1 to TRBJ2-1; D is perhaps TRBD1 (5 bases). CDR3 DNA: TGTGCCAGCAGCGAACTGACAGCTTACAATGAGCAGTTCTTC. Encoded protein: CASSELTAYNEQFF.